This TCR beta chain was found in a study of blood T cell repertoires in COVID-19. Study-wide background: The United States, Italy and Spain were the sources of the acute and convalescent COVID-19 samples. T cells, B-cell-depleted T cells, or PBMCs supplied cDNA or gDNA.

As handled by the study authors: Nucleated cell number was recorded as an estimate derived from reference gene primer amplification. Assay used: immunoSEQ multiplex PCR; TCRdb lists only in-frame clones, some missing. The DNA gave D and trimming, while V, J and clone size come from that table. The table records under 150,000 clones, roughly 90% of them present only once. This clone was seen a single time. Participant-given clinical history determined each cohort assignment. The TCR was taken from a woman between 25 and 40 years old with acute COVID-19. The sample was PBMCs or T cells enriched from blood (not recorded which).

The CDR3 region is CASSRDRGIDTQYF. CDR3 DNA: TGTGCCAGCTCGAGGGACAGGGGTATAGATACGCAGTATTTT. This chain links TRBV28 with TRBJ2-3; 10 positions match TRBD1. CDR1 MDHEN and CDR2 SYDVKM come from the germline V gene. This CDR3 comprises 14 residues. The V and J ends lost 8 bases and 5 bases, in that order; junction bases with no gene match: 7.